Shown below are 20 T cell receptor beta chains from a single sample sequenced in a study. MiXCR, applied by TCRdb to the RT-PCR reads, yields one record per CDR3 protein. This sample has about 700,000 distinct CDR3 sequences; around 14% occur once, and the top ten carry 3.6%. What was sequenced was memory CD4+ T cells from blood. These receptors originate from a female donor in good health, serving as a healthy control.

J is TRBJ1-6 and V is TRBV20-1, with D uncertain. Germline loops: CDR1 DFQATT, CDR2 SNEGSKA (reference sequence). CDR3 length: 14 residues. Trimming left V 5 bases short and J 1 base short, with 9 bases between. The CDR3 nucleotides are TGCAGTGCTCCCCGGGCATCCTATAATTCACCCCTCCACTTT. Its protein product is CSAPRASYNSPLHF.

The chain has TRBV7-3 and TRBJ2-3; unclear D gene. The CDR3 loop spans 15 amino acids. Germline V gene data show CDR1 as SGHTA and CDR2 as FQGTGA. V was trimmed by 5 bases and J by 0 bases, leaving 12 bases between them. CDR3 amino acids: CASSPRATSTDTQYF. CDR3 bases: TGTGCCAGCAGCCCAAGGGCCACTAGCACAGATACGCAGTATTTT. Using reference TRBV7-3 and TRBJ2-3 for the parts outside the CDR3, the full variable domain is GAGVSQTPSNKVTEKGKYVELRCDPISGHTALYWYRQSLGQGPEFLIYFQGTGAADDSGLPNDRFFAVRPEGSVSTLKIQRTERGDSAVYLCASSPRATSTDTQYFGPGTRLTVL.

This clonotype was seen ten or more times. The rearrangement uses TRBV5-6 and TRBJ1-2; tentatively, D is TRBD1 (5 bases). This CDR3 is 15 amino acids long. Germline loops: CDR1 SGHDT, CDR2 YYEEEE. The germline V and J ends were trimmed by 4 bases and 2 bases, with 15 bases remaining between them. The CDR3 coding sequence is TGTGCCAGCAGCCACGTCGGGGGTGAAAACTATGGCTACACCTTC. This encodes CASSHVGGENYGYTF.

This clonotype occurred a few times. V and J are TRBV7-8 and TRBJ1-1; TRBD1 might be the D (6 bases). Trimming cost V 2 bases and J 4 bases, with 14 bases left between them. CDR3 size: 15 residues. The germline gives CDR1 SGHVS, CDR2 FQNEAQ. The CDR3 is CASSLRAGDGTEAFF. In nucleotides, the CDR3 is TGTGCCAGCAGCTTAAGGGCAGGGGACGGCACTGAAGCTTTCTTT.

This clonotype was observed many times. The chain carries TRBV4-3 and TRBJ2-5, with D possibly being TRBD1 (6 bases). Per germline, CDR1 LGHNA and CDR2 YSLEER. V lost 4 bases to trimming and J lost 2 bases, with 11 bases between them. The CDR3 loop spans 14 amino acids. The CDR3 DNA is TGCGCCAGCAGCCTGGACAGCCTGCAAGAGACCCAGTACTTC. This codes for CASSLDSLQETQYF.

This clonotype occurred a few times. V gene TRBV7-2 combines with J gene TRBJ1-5; D is possibly TRBD1 (5 bases). Germline CDR1 and CDR2: SGHTA and FQGNSA. The ends were cut back, 4 bases at V and 9 bases at J, with 19 bases in the middle. The CDR3 has 15 amino acids. This CDR3 reads CASSSTPGTQGPQHF. The DNA of the CDR3 is TGTGCCAGCAGCTCGACACCGGGGACCCAAGGGCCCCAGCATTTT. Based on the CDR3 plus reference TRBV7-2 and TRBJ1-5, the full variable domain is GAGVSQSPSNKVTEKGKDVELRCDPISGHTALYWYRQSLGQGLEFLIYFQGNSAPDKSGLPSDRFSAERTGGSVSTLTIQRTQQEDSAVYLCASSSTPGTQGPQHFGDGTRLSIL.

This clonotype showed up just a few times. The rearrangement uses TRBV30 and TRBJ2-1; 7 bases align to TRBD1. The CDR3 has 14 amino acids. Looked up from germline, CDR1 is GTSNPN and CDR2 is SVGIG (reference sequence). V shed 2 bases and J 5 bases; nucleotides not matched to a gene: 6. The CDR3 sequence: CAWSLGQSNNEQFF. CDR3 nucleotide sequence: TGTGCCTGGAGTCTGGGACAGAGTAACAATGAGCAGTTCTTC.

CDR3 sequence (DNA): TGTGCCAGCAGCTTACGGAGAGCAGGGCTCGACGAGCAGTACTTC. This sequence encodes CASSLRRAGLDEQYF. The V and J genes are TRBV7-8 and TRBJ2-7, with D perhaps matching TRBD1 (5 bases). V was shortened by 2 bases and J by 5 bases, with 16 bases between the two germline ends. Looked up from germline, CDR1 is SGHVS and CDR2 is FQNEAQ. This CDR3 comprises 15 residues.

The chain carries TRBV29-1 and TRBJ1-1, with a tentative D call TRBD1 (5 bases). CDR1 is SQVTM, CDR2 ANQGSEA, per germline. Trimming took off 8 bases at V and 3 bases at J, with 13 bases between the two ends. There are 12 residues in the CDR3. The chain's CDR3 is CSSRWGDTEAFF. The CDR3 DNA is TGCAGCTCAAGATGGGGGGACACTGAAGCTTTCTTT. The variable domain in full, completed from reference TRBV29-1 and TRBJ1-1, reads SAVISQKPSRDICQRGTSLTIQCQVDSQVTMMFWYRQQPGQSLTLIATANQGSEATYESGFVIDKFPISRPNLTFSTLTVSNMSPEDSSIYLCSSRWGDTEAFFGQGTRLTVV.

The rearrangement joins TRBV11-3 to TRBJ1-1, with D maybe TRBD1 (6 bases). The CDR3 covers 14 residues. Deletions cut 0 bases from V and 6 bases from J, with 11 bases between. The V gene's germline CDR1 is SGHNT and CDR2 YENEEA. Here the CDR3 DNA reads TGTGCCAGCAGCTTAGATGTGCCAGGGGCTGAAGCTTTCTTT. This codes for CASSLDVPGAEAFF.

The DNA for the CDR3 is TGTGCCAGCAGCCCAGGGACAGGGGGCCATGAGCAGTTCTTC. This encodes CASSPGTGGHEQFF. The V gene is TRBV7-7, the J gene TRBJ2-1, with 12 positions matching TRBD1. With 5 bases clipped from V and 8 bases from J, the junction kept 4 bases outside the gene matches. The CDR3 has 14 residues. Germline CDR1 reads SSHAT; CDR2 reads FNYEAQ (reference sequence).

This clonotype was found many times. The chain recombines TRBV29-1 with TRBJ2-5, with D possibly being TRBD1 (8 bases). Germline CDR1 SQVTM, CDR2 ANQGSEA. The V end was cut by 6 bases, the J end by 3 bases, with 17 bases between. The CDR3 totals 14 residues. CDR3 sequence: CSVGRGQEEETQYF. In nucleotides, the CDR3 is TGCAGCGTGGGGAGGGGACAGGAAGAAGAGACCCAGTACTTC.

In its sample, this clonotype was seen a few times. The chain joins TRBV30 to TRBJ2-7; maybe TRBD1 (5 bases). Germline CDR1 reads GTSNPN; CDR2 reads SVGIG (reference sequence). Trimming pared 4 bases from V and 0 bases from J, leaving 13 bases between. The CDR3 is made up of 14 amino acids. This chain's CDR3 is CAWTLGLDSYEQYF. The CDR3 region has the DNA TGTGCCTGGACCCTGGGGCTAGACTCCTACGAGCAGTACTTC.

This chain links TRBV12-3 or TRBV12-4 with TRBJ1-1, with unresolved D. Between the trimmed V and J ends, which lost 7 bases and 3 bases, there was a span of 12 bases. This CDR3 region has 13 residues. CDR3: CASIKDTDTEAFF. Here the CDR3 DNA reads TGTGCCAGCATAAAAGACACGGACACTGAAGCTTTCTTT.

The rearrangement uses TRBV14 and TRBJ2-3; TRBD2 matches 12 bases. Germline V gene sequence: CDR1 SGHDN, CDR2 FVKESK. V shed 1 base, J shed 2 bases, and the junction held 13 bases outside the gene matches. The CDR3 covers 20 residues. In DNA, the CDR3 is TGTGCCAGCAGCCAAGTCATGACCGCGCTAGCGGGAGGGTACACAGATACGCAGTATTTT. Residues: CASSQVMTALAGGYTDTQYF.

The sample holds many counts of this clonotype. This chain joins TRBV20-1 and TRBJ2-3; 7 bases are a match to TRBD2. This CDR3 has 13 residues. V was clipped by 2 bases and J by 6 bases; unmatched bases: 5. CDR1 and CDR2 from the germline V gene are DFQATT and SNEGSKA (reference sequence). The CDR3 spells CSARKDGGDTQYF. CDR3 nucleotides: TGCAGTGCTAGAAAGGACGGGGGGGATACGCAGTATTTT.

The V gene is TRBV6-2 or TRBV6-3, the J gene TRBJ1-2; D not resolved. The germline V gene has CDR1 MNHEY and CDR2 SVGEGT. V dropped 6 bases and J dropped 0 bases, with 8 bases sitting between them. CDR3 size: 13 residues. The CDR3 region has the DNA TGTGCCAGCAGGGACGGAGCTAACTATGGCTACACCTTC. Amino acid sequence: CASRDGANYGYTF.

V is TRBV12-3 or TRBV12-4 and J is TRBJ2-2; 7 bases map to TRBD1. This CDR3 has 16 amino acids. J lost 6 bases, V lost 3 bases, and 10 bases had no gene match. The CDR3 nucleotides read TGTGCCAGCAGTTTTGATCAAGGGGGCGAGGCCGGGGAGCTGTTTTTT. Its protein product is CASSFDQGGEAGELFF.

This clonotype was observed a few times. This chain joins TRBV5-1 and TRBJ2-5; D gene unclear. This CDR3 region has 11 residues. CDR1 is SGHRS and CDR2 is YFSETQ in the germline V gene. With 6 bases removed from V and 5 bases from J, the gap between germline ends came to 8 bases. In nucleotides, the CDR3 is TGCGCCAGCATCTTCGGGGAGACCCAGTACTTC. Encoded protein: CASIFGETQYF.

The chain combines TRBV20-1 with TRBJ1-2; 8 bases map to TRBD1. The CDR3 contains 13 residues. Looked up from germline, CDR1 is DFQATT and CDR2 is SNEGSKA (reference sequence). The V segment lost 7 bases and the J segment 3 bases; nucleotides outside the gene matches: 7. The CDR3 bases are TGCAGTGTTCAAACGGACAGGGACTATGGCTACACCTTC. Translation gives CSVQTDRDYGYTF.